This T cell receptor beta chain was retrieved from a study of blood T cell repertoires in COVID-19. Here immunoSEQ multiplex PCR was the method, and the copy in TCRdb shows in-frame clones only, minus some. The sample shows over 200,000 clones, about 90% of them seen only once. With V trimmed by 3 bases and J by 7 bases, 6 bases remained unmatched. This CDR3 contains 15 residues. Germline CDR1 is SGDLS and CDR2 is YYNGEE. Participants were aged about 18 to 89 years from roughly 26 US areas. Cohort assignment relied on participant-reported clinical history. This sequence was found in a man aged 25-40 years who had recovered from COVID-19. The sample comprised PBMCs or T cells enriched from blood (not recorded which). The chain has TRBV9 and TRBJ2-2; 10 nucleotides line up with TRBD2. CDR3 residues: CASSGLAGEGGELFF. The CDR3 DNA reads as TGTGCCAGCAGCGGACTAGCGGGTGAAGGCGGGGAGCTGTTTTTT.